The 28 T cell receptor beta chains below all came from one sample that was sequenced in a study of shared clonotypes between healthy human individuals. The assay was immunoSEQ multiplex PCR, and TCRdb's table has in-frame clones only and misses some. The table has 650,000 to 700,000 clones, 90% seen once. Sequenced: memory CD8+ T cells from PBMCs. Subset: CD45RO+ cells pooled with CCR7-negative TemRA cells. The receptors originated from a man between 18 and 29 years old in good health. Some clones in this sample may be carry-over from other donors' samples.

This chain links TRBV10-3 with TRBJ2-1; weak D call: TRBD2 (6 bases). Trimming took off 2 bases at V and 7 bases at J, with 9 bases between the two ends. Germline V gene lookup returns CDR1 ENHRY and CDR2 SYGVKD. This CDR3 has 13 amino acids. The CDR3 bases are TGTGCCATCAGTGAGGATAGCGGAAATGAGCAGTTCTTC. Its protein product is CAISEDSGNEQFF.

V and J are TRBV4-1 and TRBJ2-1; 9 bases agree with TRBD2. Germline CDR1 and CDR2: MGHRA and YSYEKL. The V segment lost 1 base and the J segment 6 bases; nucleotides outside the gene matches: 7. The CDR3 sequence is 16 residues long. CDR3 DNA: TGCGCCAGCAGCCAAGTGGATGCGGGAGGGACCAATGAGCAGTTCTTC. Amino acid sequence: CASSQVDAGGTNEQFF.

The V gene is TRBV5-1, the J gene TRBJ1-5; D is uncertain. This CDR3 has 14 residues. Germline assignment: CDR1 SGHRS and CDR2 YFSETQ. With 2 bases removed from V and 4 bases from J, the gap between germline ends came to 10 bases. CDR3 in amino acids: CASSLYGTNQPQHF. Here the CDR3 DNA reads TGCGCCAGCAGCTTATACGGAACAAATCAGCCCCAGCATTTT.

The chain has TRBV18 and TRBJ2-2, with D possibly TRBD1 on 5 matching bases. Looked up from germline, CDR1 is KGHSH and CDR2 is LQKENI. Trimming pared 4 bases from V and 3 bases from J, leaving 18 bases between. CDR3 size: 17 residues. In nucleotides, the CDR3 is TGTGCCAGCTCACTTGGACACCCCAACCCATACACCGGGGAGCTGTTTTTT. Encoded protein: CASSLGHPNPYTGELFF.

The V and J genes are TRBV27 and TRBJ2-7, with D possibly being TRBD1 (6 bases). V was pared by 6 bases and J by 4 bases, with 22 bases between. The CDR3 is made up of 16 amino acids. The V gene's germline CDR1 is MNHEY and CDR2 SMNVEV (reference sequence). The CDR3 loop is CASSPLSGQGPYEQYF. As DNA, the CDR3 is TGTGCCAGCAGCCCGTTATCGGGACAAGGCCCTTACGAGCAGTACTTC.

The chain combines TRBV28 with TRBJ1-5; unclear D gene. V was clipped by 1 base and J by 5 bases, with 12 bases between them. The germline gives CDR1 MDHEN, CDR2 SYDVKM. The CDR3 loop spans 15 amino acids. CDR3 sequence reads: CASSLFTGSDQPQHF. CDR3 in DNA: TGTGCCAGCAGTTTATTTACGGGGTCTGATCAGCCCCAGCATTTT. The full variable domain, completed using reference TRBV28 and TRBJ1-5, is DVKVTQSSRYLVKRTGEKVFLECVQDMDHENMFWYRQDPGLGLRLIYFSYDVKMKEKGDIPEGYSVSREKKERFSLILESASTNQTSMYLCASSLFTGSDQPQHFGDGTRLSIL.

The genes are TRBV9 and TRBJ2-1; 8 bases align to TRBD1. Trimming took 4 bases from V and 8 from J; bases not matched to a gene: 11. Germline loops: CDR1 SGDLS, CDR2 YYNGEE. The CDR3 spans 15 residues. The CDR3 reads CASSPSGTGSHEQFF. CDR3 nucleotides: TGTGCCAGCAGCCCGTCGGGGACAGGATCCCATGAGCAGTTCTTC.

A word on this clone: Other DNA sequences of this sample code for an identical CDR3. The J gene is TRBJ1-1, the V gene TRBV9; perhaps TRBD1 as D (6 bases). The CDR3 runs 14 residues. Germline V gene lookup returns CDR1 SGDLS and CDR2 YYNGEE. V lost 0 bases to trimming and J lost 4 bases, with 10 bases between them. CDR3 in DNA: TGTGCCAGCAGCGTAGCGGGGGGGGCCACTGAAGCTTTCTTT. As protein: CASSVAGGATEAFF.

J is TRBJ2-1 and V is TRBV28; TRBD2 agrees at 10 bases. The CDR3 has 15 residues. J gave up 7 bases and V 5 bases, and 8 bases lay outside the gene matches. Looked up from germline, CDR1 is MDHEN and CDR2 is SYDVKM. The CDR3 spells CASSHKLAGDNEQFF. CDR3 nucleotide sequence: TGTGCCAGCAGTCATAAGCTAGCGGGAGATAATGAGCAGTTCTTC. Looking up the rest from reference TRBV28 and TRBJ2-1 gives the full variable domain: DVKVTQSSRYLVKRTGEKVFLECVQDMDHENMFWYRQDPGLGLRLIYFSYDVKMKEKGDIPEGYSVSREKKERFSLILESASTNQTSMYLCASSHKLAGDNEQFFGPGTRLTVL.

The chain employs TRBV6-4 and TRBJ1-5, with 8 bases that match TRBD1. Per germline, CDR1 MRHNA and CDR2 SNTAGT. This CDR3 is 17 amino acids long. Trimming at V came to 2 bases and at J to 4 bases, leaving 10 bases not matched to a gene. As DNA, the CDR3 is TGTGCCAGCAGTGACCGAGAATGGACAGGGACTAATCAGCCCCAGCATTTT. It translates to CASSDREWTGTNQPQHF.

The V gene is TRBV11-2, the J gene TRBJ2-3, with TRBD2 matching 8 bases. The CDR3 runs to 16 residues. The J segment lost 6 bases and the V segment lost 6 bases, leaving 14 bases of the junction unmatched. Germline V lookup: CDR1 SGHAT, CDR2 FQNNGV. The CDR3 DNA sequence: TGTGCCAGCAGGGATCGAGTTGGCGGGGGGAGGGATACGCAGTATTTT. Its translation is CASRDRVGGGRDTQYF. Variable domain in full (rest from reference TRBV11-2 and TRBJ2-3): EAGVAQSPRYKIIEKRQSVAFWCNPISGHATLYWYQQILGQGPKLLIQFQNNGVVDDSQLPKDRFSAERLKGVDSTLKIQPAKLEDSAVYLCASRDRVGGGRDTQYFGPGTRLTVL.

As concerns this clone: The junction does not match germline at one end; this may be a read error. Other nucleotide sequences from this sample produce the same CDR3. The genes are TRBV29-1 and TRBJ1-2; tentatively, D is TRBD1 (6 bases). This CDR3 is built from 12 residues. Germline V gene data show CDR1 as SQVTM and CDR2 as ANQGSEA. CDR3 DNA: TGCAGCGTTTCGGGGGGCGGCTATGGCTACACCTTT. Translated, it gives CSVSGGGYGYTF.

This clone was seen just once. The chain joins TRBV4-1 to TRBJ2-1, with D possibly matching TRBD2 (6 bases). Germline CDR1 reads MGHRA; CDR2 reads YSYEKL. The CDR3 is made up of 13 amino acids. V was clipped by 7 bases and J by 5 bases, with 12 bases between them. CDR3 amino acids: CASTARGNNEQFF. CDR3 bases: TGCGCCAGCACAGCACGGGGGAACAATGAGCAGTTCTTC.

CDR3 DNA: TGCGCCAGCAGCCCCAGGGGAGGCTCTGGAAACACCATATATTTT. Amino acids: CASSPRGGSGNTIYF. The V gene is TRBV4-3, the J gene TRBJ1-3; tentatively, D is TRBD1 (6 bases). Germline CDR1 and CDR2: LGHNA and YSLEER. The CDR3 consists of 15 residues. Trimming took off 4 bases at V and 0 bases at J, with 10 bases between the two ends.

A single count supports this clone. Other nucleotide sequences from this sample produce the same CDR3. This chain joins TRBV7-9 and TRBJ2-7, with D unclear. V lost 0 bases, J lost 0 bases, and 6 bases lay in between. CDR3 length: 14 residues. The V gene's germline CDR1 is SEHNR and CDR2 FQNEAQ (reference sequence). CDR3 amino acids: CASSLAASSYEQYF. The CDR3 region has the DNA TGTGCCAGCAGCTTAGCGGCTAGCTCCTACGAGCAGTACTTC.

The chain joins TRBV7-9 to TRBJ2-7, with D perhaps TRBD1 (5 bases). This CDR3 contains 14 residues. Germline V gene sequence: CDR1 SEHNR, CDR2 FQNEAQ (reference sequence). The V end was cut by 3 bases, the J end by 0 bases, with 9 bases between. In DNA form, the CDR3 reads TGTGCCAGCAGCTTTAGGACAAGCTCCTACGAGCAGTACTTC. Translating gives CASSFRTSSYEQYF.

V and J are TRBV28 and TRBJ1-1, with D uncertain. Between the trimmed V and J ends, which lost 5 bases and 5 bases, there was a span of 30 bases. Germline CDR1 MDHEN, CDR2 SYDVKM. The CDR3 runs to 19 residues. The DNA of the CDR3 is TGTGCCAGCAGTACACCGATTGCGGGGTTGACGACGGTGAGGACTGAAGCTTTCTTT. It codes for CASSTPIAGLTTVRTEAFF.

As DNA, the CDR3 is TGTGCCAGCAGTGAATCACAGGCGGAATCTGGGGCCAACGTCCTGACTTTC. Protein sequence: CASSESQAESGANVLTF. The gene calls are TRBV25-1 and TRBJ2-6; weak D call: TRBD1 (5 bases). This CDR3 region has 17 residues. CDR1 is MGHDK and CDR2 is SYGVNS in the germline V gene. Trimming left V 1 base short and J 1 base short, with 11 bases between. Looking up the rest from reference TRBV25-1 and TRBJ2-6 gives the full variable domain: EADIYQTPRYLVIGTGKKITLECSQTMGHDKMYWYQQDPGMELHLIHYSYGVNSTEKGDLSSESTVSRIRTEHFPLTLESARPSHTSQYLCASSESQAESGANVLTFGAGSRLTVL.

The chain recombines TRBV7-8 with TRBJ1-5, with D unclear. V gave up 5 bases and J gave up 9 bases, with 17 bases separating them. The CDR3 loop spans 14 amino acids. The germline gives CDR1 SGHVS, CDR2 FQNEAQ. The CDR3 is CASSPNRGTGPQHF. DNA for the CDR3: TGTGCCAGCAGCCCGAACCGGGGAACGGGGCCCCAGCATTTT.

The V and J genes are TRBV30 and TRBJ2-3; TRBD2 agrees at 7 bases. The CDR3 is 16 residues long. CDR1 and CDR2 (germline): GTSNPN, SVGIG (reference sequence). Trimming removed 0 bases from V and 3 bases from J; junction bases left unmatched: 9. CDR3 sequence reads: CAWSVRTSGWTDTQYF. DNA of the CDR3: TGTGCCTGGAGTGTTCGGACTAGTGGTTGGACAGATACGCAGTATTTT.

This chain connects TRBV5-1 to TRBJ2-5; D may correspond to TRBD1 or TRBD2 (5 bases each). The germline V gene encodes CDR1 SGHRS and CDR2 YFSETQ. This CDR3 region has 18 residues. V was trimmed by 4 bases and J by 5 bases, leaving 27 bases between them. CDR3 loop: CASSKGRAMGFSRETQYF. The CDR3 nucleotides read TGCGCCAGCAGCAAGGGACGAGCAATGGGGTTTTCTAGGGAGACCCAGTACTTC.

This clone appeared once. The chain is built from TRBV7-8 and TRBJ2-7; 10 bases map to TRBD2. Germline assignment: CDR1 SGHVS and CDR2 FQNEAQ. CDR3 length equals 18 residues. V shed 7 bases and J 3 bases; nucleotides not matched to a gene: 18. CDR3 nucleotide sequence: TGTGCCAGCATGGGTCGGCTAGCGGGAGTAGGACCAATCTACGAGCAGTACTTC. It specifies CASMGRLAGVGPIYEQYF.

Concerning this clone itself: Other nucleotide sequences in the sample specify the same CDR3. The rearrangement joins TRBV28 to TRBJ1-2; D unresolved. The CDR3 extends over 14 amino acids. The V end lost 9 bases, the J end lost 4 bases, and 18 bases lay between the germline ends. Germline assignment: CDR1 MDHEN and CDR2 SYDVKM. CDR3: CASSLGGVSYGYTF. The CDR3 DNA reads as TGTGCCAGTTCCCTGGGTGGGGTCTCCTATGGCTACACCTTC.

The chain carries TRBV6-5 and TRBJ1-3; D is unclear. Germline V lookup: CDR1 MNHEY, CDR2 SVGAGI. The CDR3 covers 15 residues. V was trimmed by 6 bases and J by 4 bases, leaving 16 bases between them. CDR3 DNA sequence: TGTGCCAGCAGCCCCTGGGCAGGTTTAGGAAACACCATATATTTT. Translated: CASSPWAGLGNTIYF.

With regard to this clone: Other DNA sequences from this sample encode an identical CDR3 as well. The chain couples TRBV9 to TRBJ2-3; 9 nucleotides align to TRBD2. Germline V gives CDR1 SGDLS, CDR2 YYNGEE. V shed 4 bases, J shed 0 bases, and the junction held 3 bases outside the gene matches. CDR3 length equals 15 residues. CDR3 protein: CASSPSGTSTDTQYF. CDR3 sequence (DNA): TGTGCCAGCAGCCCTAGCGGGACTAGCACAGATACGCAGTATTTT.

The CDR3 nucleotides read TGTGCCAGCAGCCCCGGACTAGCAGCCTACGAGCAGTACTTC. Its translation is CASSPGLAAYEQYF. The J gene is TRBJ2-7, the V gene TRBV7-2; 8 nucleotides line up with TRBD2. Germline lookup yields CDR1 SGHTA and CDR2 FQGNSA. Trimming removed 5 bases from V and 2 bases from J; junction bases left unmatched: 5. The CDR3 spans 14 residues. Based on the CDR3 plus reference TRBV7-2 and TRBJ2-7, the full variable domain is GAGVSQSPSNKVTEKGKDVELRCDPISGHTALYWYRQSLGQGLEFLIYFQGNSAPDKSGLPSDRFSAERTGGSVSTLTIQRTQQEDSAVYLCASSPGLAAYEQYFGPGTRLTVT.

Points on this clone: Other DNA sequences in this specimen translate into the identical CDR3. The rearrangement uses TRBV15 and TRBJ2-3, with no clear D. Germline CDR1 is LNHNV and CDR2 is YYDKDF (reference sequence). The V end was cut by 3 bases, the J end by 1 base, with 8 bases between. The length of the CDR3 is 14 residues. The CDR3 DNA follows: TGTGCCACCAGCAGGGCCGGTCGCACAGATACGCAGTATTTT. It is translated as CATSRAGRTDTQYF.

CDR3 sequence reads: CASSSWGGGRGETQYF. For the CDR3, the DNA is TGTGCCAGCAGCTCTTGGGGGGGTGGGAGAGGAGAGACCCAGTACTTC. The chain couples TRBV28 to TRBJ2-5; TRBD2 agrees at 7 bases. V lost 6 bases, J lost 4 bases, and 14 bases stayed unmatched. Germline V gene data show CDR1 as MDHEN and CDR2 as SYDVKM. This CDR3 has 16 amino acids.